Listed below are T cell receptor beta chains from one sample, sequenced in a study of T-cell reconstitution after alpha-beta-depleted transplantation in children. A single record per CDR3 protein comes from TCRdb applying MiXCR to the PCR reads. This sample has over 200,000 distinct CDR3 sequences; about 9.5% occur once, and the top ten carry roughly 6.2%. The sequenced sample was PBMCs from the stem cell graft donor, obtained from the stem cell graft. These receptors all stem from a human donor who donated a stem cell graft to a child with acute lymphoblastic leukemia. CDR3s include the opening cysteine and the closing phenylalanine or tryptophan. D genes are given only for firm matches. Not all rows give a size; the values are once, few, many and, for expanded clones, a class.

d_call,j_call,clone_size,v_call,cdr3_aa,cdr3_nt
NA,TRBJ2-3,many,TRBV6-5,CASSSRSTGSTDTQYF,TGTGCCAGCAGTAGCCGATCGACAGGTAGCACAGATACGCAGTATTTT
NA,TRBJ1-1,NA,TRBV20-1,CSARDPGRSNTEAFF,TGCAGTGCTAGAGATCCTGGCAGGAGTAACACTGAAGCTTTCTTT
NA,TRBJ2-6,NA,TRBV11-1,CASSWAEGLQTGANVLTF,TGTGCCAGCAGCTGGGCGGAAGGGTTACAGACTGGGGCCAACGTCCTGACTTTC
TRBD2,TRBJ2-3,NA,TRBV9,CASSVGAGGRTDTQYF,TGTGCCAGCAGCGTAGGGGCGGGGGGACGAACAGATACGCAGTATTTT
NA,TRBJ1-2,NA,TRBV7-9,CATGGGPSFDGYTF,TGTGCCACCGGGGGGGGTCCCAGCTTCGATGGCTACACCTTC
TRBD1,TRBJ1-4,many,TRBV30,CAWSSGTGDEKLFF,TGTGCCTGGAGCTCTGGGACAGGGGATGAAAAACTGTTTTTT
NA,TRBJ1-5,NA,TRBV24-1,CATSSGWNQPQHF,TGTGCCACCAGTTCAGGGTGGAATCAGCCCCAGCATTTT
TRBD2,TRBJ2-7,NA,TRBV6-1,CASTLAGVEGEQYF,TGTGCCAGCACACTAGCGGGAGTTGAGGGCGAGCAGTACTTC
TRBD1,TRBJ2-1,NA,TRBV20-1,CSAPGQGPEVRYNEQFF,TGCAGTGCCCCGGGACAGGGGCCCGAAGTTCGTTACAATGAGCAGTTCTTC
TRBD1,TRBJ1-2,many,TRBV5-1,CASSLGRGQGDGYTF,TGCGCCAGCAGCTTGGGAAGAGGACAGGGGGACGGCTACACCTTC
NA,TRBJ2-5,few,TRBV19,CASSVTPQRVEETQYF,TGTGCCAGTAGTGTGACCCCCCAACGGGTAGAAGAGACCCAGTACTTC
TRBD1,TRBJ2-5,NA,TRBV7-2,CASRINPGGIVETQYF,TGTGCCAGCAGAATAAATCCAGGGGGCATCGTGGAGACCCAGTACTTC
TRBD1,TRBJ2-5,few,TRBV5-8,CASSLGRQGARETQYF,TGTGCCAGCAGCTTGGGTAGACAGGGGGCACGCGAGACCCAGTACTTC
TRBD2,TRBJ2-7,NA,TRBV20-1,CSAAGPGGRGEQYF,TGCAGTGCCGCGGGCCCCGGAGGGAGGGGCGAGCAGTACTTC
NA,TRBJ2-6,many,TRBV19,CASTTDHDSGANVLTF,TGTGCCAGTACGACAGACCACGACTCTGGGGCCAACGTCCTGACTTTC
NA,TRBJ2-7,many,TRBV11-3,CASSDYPKTYEQYF,TGTGCCAGCAGCGACTATCCCAAGACCTACGAGCAGTACTTC
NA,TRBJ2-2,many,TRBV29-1,CSVDRTENTGELFF,TGCAGCGTTGATAGGACAGAGAACACCGGGGAGCTGTTTTTT
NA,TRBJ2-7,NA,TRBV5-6,CASSLRGVGGKSSYEQYF,TGTGCCAGCAGCTTGAGAGGGGTGGGGGGTAAAAGCTCCTACGAGCAGTACTTC
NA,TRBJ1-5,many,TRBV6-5,CASSKNNQPQHF,TGTGCCAGCAGTAAAAACAATCAGCCCCAGCATTTT
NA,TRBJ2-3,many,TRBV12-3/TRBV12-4,CASSFRRGNWNTQYF,TGTGCCAGCAGTTTCAGGAGGGGGAATTGGAATACGCAGTATTTT
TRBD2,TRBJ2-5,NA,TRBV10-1,CASSELGLAETQYF,TGCGCCAGCAGTGAATTGGGACTAGCGGAGACCCAGTACTTC
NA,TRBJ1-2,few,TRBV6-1,CASSGISPNYGYTF,TGTGCCAGCAGTGGAATCTCCCCTAACTATGGCTACACCTTC
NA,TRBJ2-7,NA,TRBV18,CASSSLTVTYEQYF,TGTGCCAGCTCCTCCTTGACAGTTACCTACGAGCAGTACTTC
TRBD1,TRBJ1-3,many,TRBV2,CASRADRAGNTIYF,TGTGCCAGCAGGGCGGACAGGGCTGGAAACACCATATATTTT
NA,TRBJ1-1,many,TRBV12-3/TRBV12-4,CASSLGPGNTEAFF,TGTGCCAGCAGCCTCGGGCCAGGGAACACTGAAGCTTTCTTT
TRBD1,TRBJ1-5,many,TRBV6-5,CATGQGGQPQHF,TGTGCCACCGGACAGGGTGGACAGCCCCAGCATTTT
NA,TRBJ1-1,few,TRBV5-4,CASSSPGGISMNTEAFF,TGTGCCAGCAGCTCCCCCGGGGGGATTTCAATGAACACTGAAGCTTTCTTT
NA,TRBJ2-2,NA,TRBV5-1,CASSLEWSINTGELFF,TGCGCCAGCAGCTTGGAATGGAGTATTAACACCGGGGAGCTGTTTTTT
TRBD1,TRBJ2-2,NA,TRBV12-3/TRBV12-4,CASSQGTGGTGELFF,TGTGCCAGCAGTCAAGGGACAGGGGGAACCGGGGAGCTGTTTTTT
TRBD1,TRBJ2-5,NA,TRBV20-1,CSARWGQGRMETQYF,TGCAGTGCTAGATGGGGACAGGGGAGAATGGAGACCCAGTACTTC